The next 27 T cell receptor beta chains were all read from a single sample in a study of blood T cell repertoires in COVID-19. Here immunoSEQ multiplex PCR was the method, and the copy in TCRdb shows in-frame clones only, minus some. The repertoire holds around 160,000 clones, with around 87% as singletons. What was sequenced was peripheral blood. The receptors here all came from a woman aged 65 to 85 with COVID-19, enrolled during active disease.

The chain is built from TRBV27 and TRBJ1-2; 8 bases match TRBD1. The CDR3 has 15 amino acids. Germline lookup yields CDR1 MNHEY and CDR2 SMNVEV (reference sequence). The junction had 6 bases not matched to a gene; V was cut back by 4 bases and J by 2 bases. CDR3 sequence reads: CASSSHRGTNYGYTF. For the CDR3, the DNA is TGTGCCAGCAGTTCTCACAGGGGGACCAACTATGGCTACACCTTC.

The chain uses TRBV5-1 and TRBJ2-1; D possibly corresponds to TRBD2 (7 bases). CDR1 and CDR2 from the germline V gene are SGHRS and YFSETQ. The CDR3 extends over 14 amino acids. The V and J ends lost 8 bases and 6 bases respectively, with 18 bases between them. The CDR3 sequence is CASRRGGPGNEQFF. CDR3 nucleotides: TGCGCCAGTCGTAGGGGGGGCCCAGGCAATGAGCAGTTCTTC. Drawing the rest from reference TRBV5-1 and TRBJ2-1, the complete variable domain is KAGVTQTPRYLIKTRGQQVTLSCSPISGHRSVSWYQQTPGQGLQFLFEYFSETQRNKGNFPGRFSGRQFSNSRSEMNVSTLELGDSALYLCASRRGGPGNEQFFGPGTRLTVL.

J is TRBJ2-7 and V is TRBV15; the match to TRBD1 covers 8 bases. CDR1 and CDR2 from the germline V gene are LNHNV and YYDKDF (reference sequence). The CDR3 consists of 15 residues. Trimming cost V 2 bases and J 7 bases; bases outside gene matches: 10. CDR3 coding DNA: TGTGCCACCAGCAGACCCCCGGGACAGGTCGCAGAGCAGTACTTC. Translating gives CATSRPPGQVAEQYF.

This clone turned up a few times. V usage is TRBV7-3 and J usage is TRBJ2-1, with a tentative D call TRBD2 (6 bases). V was trimmed by 5 bases and J by 4 bases, leaving 12 bases between them. The length of the CDR3 is 14 residues. The germline CDR1 and CDR2 sequences are SGHTA and FQGTGA. The DNA for the CDR3 is TGTGCCAGCAGCACAGCGGGTCCTTACAATGAGCAGTTCTTC. It is translated as CASSTAGPYNEQFF. Full variable domain (rest looked up from reference TRBV7-3 and TRBJ2-1): GAGVSQTPSNKVTEKGKYVELRCDPISGHTALYWYRQSLGQGPEFLIYFQGTGAADDSGLPNDRFFAVRPEGSVSTLKIQRTERGDSAVYLCASSTAGPYNEQFFGPGTRLTVL.

This clone was counted between two and nine times. V gene TRBV19 combines with J gene TRBJ2-1, with D possibly being TRBD1 (5 bases). Germline loops: CDR1 LNHDA, CDR2 SQIVND (reference sequence). The V end was cut by 5 bases, the J end by 5 bases, with 10 bases between. The CDR3 length is 13 residues. The CDR3 is CASSLGQNNEQFF. DNA for the CDR3: TGTGCCAGTAGTTTAGGACAAAACAATGAGCAGTTCTTC.

This chain connects TRBV12-3 or TRBV12-4 to TRBJ1-2; 8 bases are shared with TRBD1. V lost 6 bases and J lost 4; bases outside the gene matches: 4. CDR3 length: 13 amino acids. The CDR3 DNA reads as TGTGCCAGCAGCCCGGGACAGGTCTATGGCTACACCTTC. Protein product: CASSPGQVYGYTF.

The chain joins TRBV7-7 to TRBJ2-2, with 10 bases aligning to TRBD1. CDR1 and CDR2 from the germline V gene are SSHAT and FNYEAQ (reference sequence). The CDR3 is 15 amino acids. V lost 7 bases to trimming and J lost 6 bases; unmatched junction nucleotides: 8. CDR3 sequence (DNA): TGTGCCAGCACCGACGGGACAGGGGTTGCCGGGGAGCTGTTTTTT. It specifies CASTDGTGVAGELFF.

The rearrangement joins TRBV7-9 to TRBJ2-5; TRBD2 aligns across 8 bases. The CDR3 runs 17 residues. The germline CDR1 and CDR2 sequences are SEHNR and FQNEAQ (reference sequence). The J segment lost 1 base and the V segment lost 0 bases, leaving 7 bases of the junction unmatched. This CDR3 is CASSLAGLAGGQETQYF. Written as DNA, the CDR3 is TGTGCCAGCAGCTTAGCCGGTCTAGCGGGCGGCCAAGAGACCCAGTACTTC.

This rearrangement joins TRBV15 to TRBJ1-1; a weak D match, TRBD1 (5 bases). Trimming left V 5 bases short and J 1 base short, with 11 bases between. The germline V gene encodes CDR1 LNHNV and CDR2 YYDKDF (reference sequence). This CDR3 region has 14 residues. The CDR3 is CATSVDSENTEAFF. CDR3 sequence (DNA): TGTGCCACCAGCGTAGACAGCGAGAACACTGAAGCTTTCTTT. The full variable domain, its missing parts supplied by reference TRBV15 and TRBJ1-1, is DAMVIQNPRYQVTQFGKPVTLSCSQTLNHNVMYWYQQKSSQAPKLLFHYYDKDFNNEADTPDNFQSRRPNTSFCFLDIRSPGLGDTAMYLCATSVDSENTEAFFGQGTRLTVV.

This chain uses TRBV5-4 with TRBJ2-5; D is possibly TRBD2 (7 bases). Trimming stripped 0 bases from V and 2 bases from J, with 11 bases between. The CDR3 covers 15 residues. Germline V gives CDR1 SGHNT, CDR2 YYREEE (reference sequence). The CDR3, as DNA: TGTGCCAGCAGCTTGGTGCGGGGGCCACAAGAGACCCAGTACTTC. As protein: CASSLVRGPQETQYF.

The chain uses TRBV19 and TRBJ1-1, with TRBD1 matching over 7 bases. V gave up 9 bases and J gave up 4 bases; unmatched junction bases: 14. This CDR3 has 15 amino acids. Germline V gene lookup returns CDR1 LNHDA and CDR2 SQIVND (reference sequence). CDR3 in DNA: TGTGCCAGGGCTCATCGGACAGGAAGGGGCACTGAAGCTTTCTTT. This codes for CARAHRTGRGTEAFF. Complete variable domain (other parts from reference TRBV19 and TRBJ1-1): DGGITQSPKYLFRKEGQNVTLSCEQNLNHDAMYWYRQDPGQGLRLIYYSQIVNDFQKGDIAEGYSVSREKKESFPLTVTSAQKNPTAFYLCARAHRTGRGTEAFFGQGTRLTVV.

The chain is built from TRBV6-5 and TRBJ1-5; D unclear. The V end was cut by 1 base, the J end by 2 bases, with 6 bases between. Germline CDR1 is MNHEY and CDR2 is SVGAGI. The CDR3 spans 14 residues. CDR3 DNA: TGTGCCAGCAGTTACTTCCGGGGCAATCAGCCCCAGCATTTT. Its translation: CASSYFRGNQPQHF.

This clone was detected a few times. V is TRBV6-2 or TRBV6-3 and J is TRBJ2-7; TRBD2 agrees at 9 bases. Germline trimming cut 2 bases from V and 5 bases from J; bases unmatched to any gene: 7. The germline V gene has CDR1 MNHEY and CDR2 SVGEGT. There are 15 residues in the CDR3. DNA of the CDR3: TGTGCCAGCAGTTACAAGATGTTAGCGGGGGACGAGCAGTACTTC. Protein: CASSYKMLAGDEQYF.

This clone was detected once. The chain carries TRBV6-2 or TRBV6-3 and TRBJ1-1; D may be TRBD1 (6 bases). Germline assignment: CDR1 MNHEY and CDR2 SVGEGT. With 5 bases removed from V and 3 bases from J, the gap between germline ends came to 13 bases. The CDR3 spans 14 residues. CDR3 sequence (DNA): TGTGCCAGCAGTCAAAACAGGGAATACACTGAAGCTTTCTTT. It encodes CASSQNREYTEAFF.

The chain is built from TRBV5-4 and TRBJ2-2; D is possibly TRBD2 (7 bases). V shed 5 bases and J shed 5 bases, with 16 bases lying between them. The CDR3 runs 15 residues. Germline V gene data show CDR1 as SGHNT and CDR2 as YYREEE (reference sequence). CDR3 sequence (DNA): TGTGCCAGCAGTTTTGCGGGGGCCCGTACCGGGGAGCTGTTTTTT. Protein: CASSFAGARTGELFF.

This chain uses TRBV5-6 with TRBJ1-2, with D possibly being TRBD1 (5 bases). The CDR3 is made up of 15 amino acids. V was trimmed by 1 base and J by 7 bases, leaving 17 bases between them. In germline, CDR1 is SGHDT, CDR2 YYEEEE. CDR3 DNA: TGTGCCAGCAGCTTGTTACCGCAGGGTACCGGTGGCTACACCTTC. It translates to CASSLLPQGTGGYTF.

This rearrangement joins TRBV10-1 to TRBJ2-3; the match to TRBD2 covers 7 bases. In germline, CDR1 is WNHNN, CDR2 SYGVQD (reference sequence). The V segment lost 3 bases and the J segment 6 bases; nucleotides outside the gene matches: 15. The CDR3 is 17 amino acids. CDR3 sequence reads: CASSEPGGSGSRDTQYF. CDR3 nucleotide sequence: TGCGCCAGCAGTGAACCCGGTGGTAGCGGGTCCCGGGATACGCAGTATTTT.

This chain links TRBV5-1 with TRBJ1-1, with TRBD1 matching over 7 bases. The CDR3 consists of 13 residues. J gave up 4 bases and V 3 bases, and 3 bases lay outside the gene matches. Germline CDR1 SGHRS, CDR2 YFSETQ. CDR3 nucleotides: TGCGCCAGCAGCTGGGGACAGACCACTGAAGCTTTCTTT. Its translation: CASSWGQTTEAFF.

V usage is TRBV9 and J usage is TRBJ1-3, with TRBD1 as a possible D gene (5 bases). There are 17 residues in the CDR3. Germline V gives CDR1 SGDLS, CDR2 YYNGEE. V lost 0 bases, J lost 2 bases, and 15 bases lay in between. This CDR3 is CASSVGGTGAAGNTIYF. The CDR3 DNA is TGTGCCAGCAGCGTAGGGGGCACTGGGGCCGCTGGAAACACCATATATTTT.

V gene TRBV11-2 combines with J gene TRBJ1-1; D remains ambiguous. The CDR3 extends over 13 amino acids. Trimming took 5 bases from V and 4 from J, leaving 11 bases between them. The V gene's germline CDR1 is SGHAT and CDR2 FQNNGV. The DNA for the CDR3 is TGTGCCAGCAGCGCCGAGAGGAGCACTGAAGCTTTCTTT. Protein product: CASSAERSTEAFF.

This chain connects TRBV6-5 to TRBJ2-5; D call uncertain. The ends were cut back, 4 bases at V and 1 base at J, with 13 bases in the middle. Germline loops: CDR1 MNHEY, CDR2 SVGAGI. CDR3 size: 15 residues. The CDR3 loop reads CASSLQAYAQETQYF. CDR3 coding DNA: TGTGCCAGCAGTTTGCAGGCGTACGCCCAAGAGACCCAGTACTTC.

The chain combines TRBV25-1 with TRBJ2-1; D remains ambiguous. V shed 5 bases and J shed 6 bases, with 8 bases lying between them. This CDR3 region has 12 residues. Germline CDR1 MGHDK, CDR2 SYGVNS. The CDR3 here is CASSSFGNEQFF. The CDR3 DNA sequence: TGTGCCAGCAGTAGCTTTGGCAATGAGCAGTTCTTC.

This rearrangement joins TRBV19 to TRBJ2-3, with no clear D. Germline V CDR1 and CDR2: LNHDA, SQIVND (reference sequence). The ends were cut back, 4 bases at V and 4 bases at J, with 6 bases in the middle. The CDR3 runs to 12 residues. CDR3 protein: CASSRAADTQYF. In DNA, the CDR3 is TGTGCCAGTAGTAGGGCTGCAGATACGCAGTATTTT.

The chain links TRBV2 to TRBJ2-1; a possible D gene is TRBD2 (6 bases). Trimming took 11 bases from V and 0 from J, leaving 11 bases between them. Germline CDR1 is SNHLY and CDR2 is FYNNEI. CDR3 size: 13 residues. CDR3 sequence (DNA): TGTGCCTGGAGGGGCGGCTCCTACAATGAGCAGTTCTTC. Protein product: CAWRGGSYNEQFF.

The sample holds one count of this clone. V and J are TRBV7-3 and TRBJ2-2; 8 bases agree with TRBD1. This CDR3 contains 15 residues. The ends lost 5 bases at V and 7 bases at J; junction bases unmatched: 9. The germline V gene encodes CDR1 SGHTA and CDR2 FQGTGA. The CDR3 DNA sequence: TGTGCCAGCAGCCCCTCGACAGGGGCTGTCGGGGAGCTGTTTTTT. Protein product: CASSPSTGAVGELFF.

V is TRBV7-2 and J is TRBJ2-5; 9 bases are shared with TRBD2. This CDR3 comprises 14 residues. V dropped 4 bases and J dropped 5; count of bases not matched to a gene: 5. CDR1 and CDR2 from the germline V gene are SGHTA and FQGNSA. The CDR3 DNA sequence: TGTGCCAGCAGCTCTAGCGGGGCCTGGGAGACCCAGTACTTC. The encoded protein is CASSSSGAWETQYF.

CDR3 amino acids: CASSGQGAAGANVLTF. CDR3 coding DNA: TGTGCCAGCAGTGGACAGGGGGCGGCTGGGGCCAACGTCCTGACTTTC. The chain joins TRBV28 to TRBJ2-6, with 11 bases fitting TRBD1. CDR3 length: 16 residues. V was pared by 5 bases and J by 2 bases, with 2 bases of the junction left unmatched. Per the germline V gene, CDR1 is MDHEN and CDR2 is SYDVKM.